This TCR beta chain was sequenced for a study of blood T cell repertoires in COVID-19. Study summary: Sites across the United States, Italy and Spain contributed samples from acute and convalescent COVID-19. Nucleic acid was either cDNA or gDNA, and it came from T cells, B-cell-depleted T cells, or PBMCs.

V was clipped by 7 bases and J by 7 bases, with 5 bases between them. Germline CDR1 LNHDA, CDR2 SQIVND (reference sequence). The CDR3 totals 11 residues. In the original analysis: From reference gene primer amplification, estimates of nucleated cell counts were derived. Generated by immunoSEQ multiplex PCR, the TCRdb table keeps only in-frame clones and is missing some. That table gives V, J and clone size, and the DNA gave D and trimming. The table records 200,000 to 250,000 clones, roughly 89% of them present only once. The chain joins TRBV19 to TRBJ1-6, with no clear D. The material sequenced was peripheral blood. The source is a man aged 30 to 45 who had recovered from COVID-19. CDR3 residues: CASNMNSPLHF. Here the CDR3 DNA reads TGTGCCAGTAACATGAATTCACCCCTCCACTTT. The full variable domain, with the rest looked up from reference TRBV19 and TRBJ1-6, is DGGITQSPKYLFRKEGQNVTLSCEQNLNHDAMYWYRQDPGQGLRLIYYSQIVNDFQKGDIAEGYSVSREKKESFPLTVTSAQKNPTAFYLCASNMNSPLHFGNGTRLTVT.